This T cell receptor beta chain was sequenced in a study of shared clonotypes between healthy human individuals. TCRdb's table, derived via immunoSEQ multiplex PCR, lists solely in-frame clones and lacks some. Counted here are some 630,000 clones, about 96% occurring once; the ten biggest clones make up 0.11%. Study-wide points: When naive CD4 clonotypes were compared across a handful of donors, 4% to 6.5% were shared. Depth of sequencing was expected to influence donor clonotype sharing. Compared with memory subsets, naive subsets generally had larger estimated richness.

For this clone: Its antigen is undetermined.

Trimming shortened V by 2 bases and J by 0 bases, and 11 bases separated the two germline ends. The length of the CDR3 is 16 residues. Germline-derived CDR1 and CDR2 are KGHSY and FQNENV. Positive CCR7 selection of CD45RO-negative cells yielded the naive CD8 cells, and terminally differentiated effector memory CD45RA+ cells were excluded. The sequenced sample was naive CD8+ T cells sorted from blood. This sequence originates from a woman aged 25 to 39 in good health. The chain joins TRBV16 to TRBJ1-5; D perhaps matches TRBD1 (5 bases). In DNA, the CDR3 is TGTGCCAGCAGCCAAGCAGGACATCCTAGCAATCAGCCCCAGCATTTT. Its protein product is CASSQAGHPSNQPQHF.